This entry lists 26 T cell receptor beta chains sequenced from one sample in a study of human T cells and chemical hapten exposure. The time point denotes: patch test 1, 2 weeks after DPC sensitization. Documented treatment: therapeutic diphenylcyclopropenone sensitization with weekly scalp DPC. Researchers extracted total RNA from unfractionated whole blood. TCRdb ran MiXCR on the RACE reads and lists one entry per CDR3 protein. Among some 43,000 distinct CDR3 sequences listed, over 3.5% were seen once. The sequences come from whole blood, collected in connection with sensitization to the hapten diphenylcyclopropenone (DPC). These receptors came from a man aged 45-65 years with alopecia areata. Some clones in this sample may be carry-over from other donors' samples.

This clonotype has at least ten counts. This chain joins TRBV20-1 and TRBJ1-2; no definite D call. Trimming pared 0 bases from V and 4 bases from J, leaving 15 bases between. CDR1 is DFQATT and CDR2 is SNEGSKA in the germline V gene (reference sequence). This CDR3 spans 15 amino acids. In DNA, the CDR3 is TGCAGTGCTAGAGATTCCAGTGATCCCTTCTATGGCTACACCTTC. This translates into CSARDSSDPFYGYTF.

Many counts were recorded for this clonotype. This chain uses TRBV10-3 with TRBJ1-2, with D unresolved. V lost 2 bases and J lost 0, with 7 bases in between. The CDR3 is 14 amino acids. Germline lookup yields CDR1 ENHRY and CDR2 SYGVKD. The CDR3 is CAISEDTANYGYTF. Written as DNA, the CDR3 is TGTGCCATCAGTGAGGACACGGCTAACTATGGCTACACCTTC.

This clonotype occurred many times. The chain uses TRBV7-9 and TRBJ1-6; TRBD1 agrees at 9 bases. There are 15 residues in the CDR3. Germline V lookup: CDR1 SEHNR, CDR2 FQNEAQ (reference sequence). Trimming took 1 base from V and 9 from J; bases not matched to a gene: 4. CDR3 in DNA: TGTGCCAGCAGCTTAGGGGTGACAGGGGGTTCACCCCTCCACTTT. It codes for CASSLGVTGGSPLHF. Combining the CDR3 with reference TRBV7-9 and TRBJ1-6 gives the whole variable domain DTGVSQNPRHKITKRGQNVTFRCDPISEHNRLYWYRQTLGQGPEFLTYFQNEAQLEKSRLLSDRFSAERPKGSFSTLEIQRTEQGDSAMYLCASSLGVTGGSPLHFGNGTRLTVT.

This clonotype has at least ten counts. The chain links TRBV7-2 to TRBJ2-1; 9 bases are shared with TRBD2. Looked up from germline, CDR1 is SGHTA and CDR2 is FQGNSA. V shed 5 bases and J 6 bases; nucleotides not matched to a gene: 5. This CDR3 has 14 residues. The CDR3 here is CASSLLAGPNEQFF. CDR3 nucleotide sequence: TGTGCCAGCAGCCTTCTAGCGGGGCCCAATGAGCAGTTCTTC.

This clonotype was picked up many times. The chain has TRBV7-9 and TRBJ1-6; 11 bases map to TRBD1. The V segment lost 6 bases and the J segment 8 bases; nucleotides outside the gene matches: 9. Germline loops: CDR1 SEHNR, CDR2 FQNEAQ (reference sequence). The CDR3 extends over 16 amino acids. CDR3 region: CASRPWGQGVHSPLHF. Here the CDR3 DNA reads TGTGCCAGCAGACCTTGGGGACAGGGGGTCCATTCACCCCTCCACTTT.

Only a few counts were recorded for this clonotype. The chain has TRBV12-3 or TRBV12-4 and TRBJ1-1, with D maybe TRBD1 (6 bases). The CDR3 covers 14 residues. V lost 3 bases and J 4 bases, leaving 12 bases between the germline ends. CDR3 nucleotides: TGTGCCAGCAGTTTTGCGGCCAGGGGCACTGAAGCTTTCTTT. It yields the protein CASSFAARGTEAFF.

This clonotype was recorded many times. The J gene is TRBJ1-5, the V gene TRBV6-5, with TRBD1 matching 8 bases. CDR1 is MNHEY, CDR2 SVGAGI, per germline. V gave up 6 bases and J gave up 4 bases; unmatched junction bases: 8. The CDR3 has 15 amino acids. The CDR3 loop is CASSPSGGNNQPQHF. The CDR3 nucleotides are TGTGCCAGCAGCCCATCAGGGGGCAATAATCAGCCCCAGCATTTT.

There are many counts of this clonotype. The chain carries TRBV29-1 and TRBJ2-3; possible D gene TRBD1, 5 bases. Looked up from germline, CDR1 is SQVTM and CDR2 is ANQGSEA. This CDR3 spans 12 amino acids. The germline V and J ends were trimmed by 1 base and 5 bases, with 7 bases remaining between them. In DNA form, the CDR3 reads TGCAGCGTTGAAGTGGGGCGAGATACGCAGTATTTT. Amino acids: CSVEVGRDTQYF.

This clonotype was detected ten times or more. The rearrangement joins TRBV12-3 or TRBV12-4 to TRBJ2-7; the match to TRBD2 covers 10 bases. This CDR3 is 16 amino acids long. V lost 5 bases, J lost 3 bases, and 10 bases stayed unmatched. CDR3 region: CASSHHLLAGVYEQYF. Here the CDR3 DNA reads TGTGCCAGCAGTCACCACCTTCTAGCGGGAGTCTACGAGCAGTACTTC.

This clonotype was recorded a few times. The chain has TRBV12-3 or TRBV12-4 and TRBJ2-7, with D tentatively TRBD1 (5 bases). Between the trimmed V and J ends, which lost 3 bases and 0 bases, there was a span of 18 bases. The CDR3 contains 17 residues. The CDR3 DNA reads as TGTGCCAGCAGTTTGATGGTAGGCAGGGCGAGCTCCTACGAGCAGTACTTC. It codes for CASSLMVGRASSYEQYF.

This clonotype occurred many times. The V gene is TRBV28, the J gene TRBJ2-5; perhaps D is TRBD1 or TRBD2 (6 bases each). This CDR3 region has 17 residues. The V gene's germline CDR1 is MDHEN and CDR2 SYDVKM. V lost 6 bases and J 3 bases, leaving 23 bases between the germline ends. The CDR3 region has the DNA TGTGCCAGCAGCCCTAAACTCCGGGGGCCAGAGGAAGAGACCCAGTACTTC. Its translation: CASSPKLRGPEEETQYF.

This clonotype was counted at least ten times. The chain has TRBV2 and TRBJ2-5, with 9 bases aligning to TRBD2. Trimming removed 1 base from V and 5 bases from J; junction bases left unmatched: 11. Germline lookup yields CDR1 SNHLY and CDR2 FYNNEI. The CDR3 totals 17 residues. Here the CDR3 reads CASSEGTSDPAGETQYF. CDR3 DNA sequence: TGTGCCAGCAGTGAAGGGACTAGCGATCCCGCAGGGGAGACCCAGTACTTC.

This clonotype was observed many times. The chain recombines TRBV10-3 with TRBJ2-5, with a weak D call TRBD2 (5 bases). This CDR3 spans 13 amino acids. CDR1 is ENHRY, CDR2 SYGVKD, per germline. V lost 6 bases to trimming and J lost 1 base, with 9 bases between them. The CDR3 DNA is TGTGCCATCAGCGGAGGTATCCAAGAGACCCAGTACTTC. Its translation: CAISGGIQETQYF.

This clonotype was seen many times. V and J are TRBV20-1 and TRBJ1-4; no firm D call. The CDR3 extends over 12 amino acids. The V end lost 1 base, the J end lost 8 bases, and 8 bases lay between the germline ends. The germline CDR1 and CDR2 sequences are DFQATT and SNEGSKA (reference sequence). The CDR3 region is CSARAMDEKLFF. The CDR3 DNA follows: TGCAGTGCTAGAGCTATGGACGAAAAACTGTTTTTT.

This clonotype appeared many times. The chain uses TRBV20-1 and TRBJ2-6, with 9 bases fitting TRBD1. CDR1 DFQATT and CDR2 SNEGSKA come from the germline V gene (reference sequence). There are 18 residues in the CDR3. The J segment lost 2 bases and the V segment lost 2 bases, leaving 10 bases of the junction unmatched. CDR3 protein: CSARLLGQGPTGANVLTF. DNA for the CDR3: TGCAGTGCTAGACTCCTGGGACAGGGTCCTACTGGGGCCAACGTCCTGACTTTC.

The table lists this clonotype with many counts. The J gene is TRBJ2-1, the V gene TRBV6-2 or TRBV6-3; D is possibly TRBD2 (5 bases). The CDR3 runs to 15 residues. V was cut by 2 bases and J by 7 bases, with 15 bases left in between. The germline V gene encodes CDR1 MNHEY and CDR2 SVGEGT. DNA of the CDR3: TGTGCCAGCAGTTACGCCGAGTCCCGGAGGAATGAGCAGTTCTTC. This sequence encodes CASSYAESRRNEQFF.

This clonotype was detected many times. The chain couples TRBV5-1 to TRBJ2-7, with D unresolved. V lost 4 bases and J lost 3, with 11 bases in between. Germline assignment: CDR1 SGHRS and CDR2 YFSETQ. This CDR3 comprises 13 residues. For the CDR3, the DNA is TGCGCCAGCAGCGCCGGACGGTTCTACGAGCAGTACTTC. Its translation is CASSAGRFYEQYF.

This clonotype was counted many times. DNA of the CDR3: TGCAGCGTTGGGGCCCAGGCCGACTACGAGCAGTACTTC. It encodes CSVGAQADYEQYF. V is TRBV29-1 and J is TRBJ2-7; D is uncertain. Deletions cut 4 bases from V and 3 bases from J, with 13 bases between. The germline CDR1 and CDR2 sequences are SQVTM and ANQGSEA. There are 13 residues in the CDR3.

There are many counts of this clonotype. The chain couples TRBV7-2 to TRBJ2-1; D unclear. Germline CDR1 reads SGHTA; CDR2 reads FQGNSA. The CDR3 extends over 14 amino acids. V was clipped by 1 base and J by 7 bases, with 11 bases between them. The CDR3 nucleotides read TGTGCCAGCAGCTTAGGGTACGGTGGTAATGAGCAGTTCTTC. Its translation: CASSLGYGGNEQFF.

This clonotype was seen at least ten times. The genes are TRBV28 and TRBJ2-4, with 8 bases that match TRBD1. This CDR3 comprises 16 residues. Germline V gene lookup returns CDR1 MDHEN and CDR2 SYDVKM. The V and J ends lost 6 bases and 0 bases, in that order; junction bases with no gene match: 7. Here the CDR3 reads CASSLTGVLAKNIQYF. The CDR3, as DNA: TGTGCCAGCAGCCTGACAGGGGTCCTAGCCAAAAACATTCAGTACTTC.

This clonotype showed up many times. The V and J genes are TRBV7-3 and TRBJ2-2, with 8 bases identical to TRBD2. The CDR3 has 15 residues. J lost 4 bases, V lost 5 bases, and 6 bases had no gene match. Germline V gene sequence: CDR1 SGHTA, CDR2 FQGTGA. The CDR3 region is CASSKRGTVTGELFF. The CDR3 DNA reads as TGTGCCAGCAGCAAGCGGGGGACGGTCACCGGGGAGCTGTTTTTT.

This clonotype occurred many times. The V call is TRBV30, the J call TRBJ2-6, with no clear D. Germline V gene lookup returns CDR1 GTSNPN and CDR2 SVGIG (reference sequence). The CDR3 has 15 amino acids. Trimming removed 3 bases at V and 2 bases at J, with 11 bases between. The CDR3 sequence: CAWSAPYAGANVLTF. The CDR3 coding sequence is TGTGCCTGGAGCGCTCCGTACGCTGGGGCCAACGTCCTGACTTTC.

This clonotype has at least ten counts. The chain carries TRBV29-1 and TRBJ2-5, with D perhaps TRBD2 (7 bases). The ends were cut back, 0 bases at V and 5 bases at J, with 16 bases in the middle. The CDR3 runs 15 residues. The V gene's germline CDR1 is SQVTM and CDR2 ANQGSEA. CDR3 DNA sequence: TGCAGCGTTGAAGATCCGGGCAGGGGAGGGGAGACCCAGTACTTC. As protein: CSVEDPGRGGETQYF.

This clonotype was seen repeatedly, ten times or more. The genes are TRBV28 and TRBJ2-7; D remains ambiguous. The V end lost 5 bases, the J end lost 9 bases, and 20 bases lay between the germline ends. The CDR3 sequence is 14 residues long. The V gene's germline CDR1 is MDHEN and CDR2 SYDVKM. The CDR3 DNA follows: TGTGCCAGCAGTCCGCGGATGACACCCCTAGGGCAGTACTTC. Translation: CASSPRMTPLGQYF. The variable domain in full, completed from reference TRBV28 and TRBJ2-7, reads DVKVTQSSRYLVKRTGEKVFLECVQDMDHENMFWYRQDPGLGLRLIYFSYDVKMKEKGDIPEGYSVSREKKERFSLILESASTNQTSMYLCASSPRMTPLGQYFGPGTRLTVT.

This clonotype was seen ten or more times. This CDR3 reads CASSLGGQGSEQFF. The CDR3 DNA is TGCGCCAGCAGCTTGGGCGGACAGGGCTCTGAGCAGTTCTTC. The chain combines TRBV5-1 with TRBJ2-1; 8 nucleotides agree with TRBD1. Per the germline V gene, CDR1 is SGHRS and CDR2 is YFSETQ. V shed 0 bases, J shed 9 bases, and the junction held 5 bases outside the gene matches. CDR3 size: 14 residues. Full variable domain (missing parts from reference TRBV5-1 and TRBJ2-1): KAGVTQTPRYLIKTRGQQVTLSCSPISGHRSVSWYQQTPGQGLQFLFEYFSETQRNKGNFPGRFSGRQFSNSRSEMNVSTLELGDSALYLCASSLGGQGSEQFFGPGTRLTVL.

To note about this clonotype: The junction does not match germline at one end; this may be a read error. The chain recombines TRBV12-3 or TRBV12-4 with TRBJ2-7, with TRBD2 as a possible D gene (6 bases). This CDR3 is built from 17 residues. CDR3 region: CTSSSGGDFTPSYEQYF. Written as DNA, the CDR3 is TGTACCAGCAGTTCCGGAGGGGACTTTACACCATCCTACGAGCAGTACTTC.